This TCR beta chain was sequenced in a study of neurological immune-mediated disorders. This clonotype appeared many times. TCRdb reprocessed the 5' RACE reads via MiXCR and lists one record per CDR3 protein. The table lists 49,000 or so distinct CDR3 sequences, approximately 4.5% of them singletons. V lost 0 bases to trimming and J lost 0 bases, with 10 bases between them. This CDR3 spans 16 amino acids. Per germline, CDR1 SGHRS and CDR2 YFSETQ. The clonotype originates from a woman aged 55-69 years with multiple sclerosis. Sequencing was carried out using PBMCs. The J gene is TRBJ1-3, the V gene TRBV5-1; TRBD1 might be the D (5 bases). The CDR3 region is CASSLDRILSGNTIYF. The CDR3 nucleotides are TGCGCCAGCAGCTTGGACAGGATACTCTCTGGAAACACCATATATTTT.